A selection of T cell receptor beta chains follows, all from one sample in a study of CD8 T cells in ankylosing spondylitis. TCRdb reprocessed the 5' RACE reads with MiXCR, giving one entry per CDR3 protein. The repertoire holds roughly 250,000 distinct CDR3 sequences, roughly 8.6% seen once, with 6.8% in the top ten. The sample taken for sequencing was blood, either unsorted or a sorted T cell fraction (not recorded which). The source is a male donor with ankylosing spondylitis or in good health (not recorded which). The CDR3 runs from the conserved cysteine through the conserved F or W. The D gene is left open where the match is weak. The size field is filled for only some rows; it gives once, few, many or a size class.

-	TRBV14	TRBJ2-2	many	CASSQLPDPNTGELFF	TGTGCCAGCAGCCAATTACCCGATCCGAACACCGGGGAGCTGTTTTTT
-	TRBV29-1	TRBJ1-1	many	CSVASQAWAEAFF	TGCAGCGTTGCGAGCCAGGCGTGGGCTGAAGCTTTCTTT
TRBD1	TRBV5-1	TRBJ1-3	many	CASSPRDRPTGNTIYF	TGCGCCAGCAGTCCAAGGGACAGGCCCACTGGAAACACCATATATTTT
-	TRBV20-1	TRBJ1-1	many	CSAIFGHPNTEAFF	TGCAGTGCTATCTTCGGACATCCGAACACTGAAGCTTTCTTT
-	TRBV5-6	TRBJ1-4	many	CASSLDGGIATNEKLFF	TGTGCCAGCAGCTTGGACGGAGGGATTGCAACTAATGAAAAACTGTTTTTT
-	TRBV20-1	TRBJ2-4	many	CSARADGKNIQYF	TGCAGTGCTAGGGCGGATGGCAAAAACATTCAGTACTTC
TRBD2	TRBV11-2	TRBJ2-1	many	CASSSLVGTSEYNEQFF	TGTGCCAGCAGCTCCTTAGTCGGGACTAGCGAGTACAATGAGCAGTTCTTC
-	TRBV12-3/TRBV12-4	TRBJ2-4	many	CASRMQGEHIQYF	TGTGCCAGCAGGATGCAGGGAGAGCACATTCAGTACTTC
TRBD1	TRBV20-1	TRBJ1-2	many	CSAGRKGQGVYTF	TGCAGTGCGGGGAGGAAGGGACAGGGAGTTTACACCTTC
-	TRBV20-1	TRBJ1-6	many	CSARDANNSPLHF	TGCAGTGCTAGAGATGCGAATAATTCACCCCTCCACTTT
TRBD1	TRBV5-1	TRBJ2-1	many	CASSLTTGASYNEQFF	TGCGCCAGCAGCCTAACGACAGGGGCTTCCTACAATGAGCAGTTCTTC
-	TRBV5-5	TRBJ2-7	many	CASSSTAEVGFSYEQYF	TGTGCCAGCAGCTCGACCGCCGAGGTTGGGTTCTCCTACGAGCAGTACTTC
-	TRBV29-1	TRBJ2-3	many	CSVGVLEAQYF	TGCAGCGTTGGTGTACTAGAGGCGCAGTATTTT
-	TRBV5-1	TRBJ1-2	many	CASSLEGTDRGYTF	TGCGCCAGCAGCTTGGAAGGCACTGACCGTGGCTACACCTTC
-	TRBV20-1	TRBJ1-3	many	CSARAPGSWISGNTIYF	TGCAGTGCTAGAGCCCCGGGGAGTTGGATCTCTGGAAACACCATATATTTT
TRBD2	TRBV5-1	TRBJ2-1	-	CASSTGTRDEQFF	TGCGCCAGCAGTACCGGGACTAGGGATGAGCAGTTCTTC
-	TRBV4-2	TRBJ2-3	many	CASSQVPDSDTQYF	TGTGCCAGCAGCCAAGTCCCAGACTCAGATACGCAGTATTTT
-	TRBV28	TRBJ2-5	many	CASSLKGAGQETQYF	TGTGCCAGCAGTTTGAAGGGAGCAGGCCAAGAGACCCAGTACTTC
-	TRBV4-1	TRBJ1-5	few	CASSQAVFGARGEPQHF	TGCGCCAGCAGCCAAGCTGTGTTCGGGGCTCGAGGGGAGCCCCAGCATTTT
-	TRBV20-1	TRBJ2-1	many	CSARDLTLGNNEQFF	TGCAGTGCTAGAGACCTAACACTAGGAAACAATGAGCAGTTCTTC
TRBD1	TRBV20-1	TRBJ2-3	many	CSALTGTDTQYF	TGCAGTGCCTTGACAGGGACAGATACGCAGTATTTT
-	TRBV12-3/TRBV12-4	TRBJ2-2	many	CASKGSGELFF	TGTGCCAGCAAGGGTTCCGGGGAGCTGTTTTTT